This TCR beta chain stems from a study of blood T cell repertoires in COVID-19. V was trimmed by 5 bases and J by 3 bases, leaving 9 bases between them. The CDR3 loop spans 13 amino acids. Germline V gene lookup returns CDR1 WNHNN and CDR2 SYGVQD (reference sequence). Some clones are missing from TCRdb's copy, which holds only in-frame ones; the method was immunoSEQ multiplex PCR. The profile shows a few hundred thousand clones, roughly 88% of them singletons. Input material: PBMCs or T cells enriched from blood (not recorded which). The receptor was derived from a woman in her thirties or forties with acute COVID-19. The V gene is TRBV10-1, the J gene TRBJ2-3, with D tentatively TRBD1 (6 bases). Written as DNA, the CDR3 is TGCGCCAGCAGTAGCCAGGGGACAGATACGCAGTATTTT. Translating gives CASSSQGTDTQYF.